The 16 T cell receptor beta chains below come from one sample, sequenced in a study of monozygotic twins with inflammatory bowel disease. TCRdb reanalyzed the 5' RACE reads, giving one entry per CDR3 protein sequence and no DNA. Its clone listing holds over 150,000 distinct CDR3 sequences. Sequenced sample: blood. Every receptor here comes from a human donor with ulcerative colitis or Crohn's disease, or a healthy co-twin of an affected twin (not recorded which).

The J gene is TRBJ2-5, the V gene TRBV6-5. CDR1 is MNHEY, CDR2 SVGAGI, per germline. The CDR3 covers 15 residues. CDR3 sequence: CASSYVDNQGKTQYF.

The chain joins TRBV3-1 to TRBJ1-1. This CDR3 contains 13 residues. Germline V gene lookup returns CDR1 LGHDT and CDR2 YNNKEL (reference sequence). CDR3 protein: CASRNTENTEAFF. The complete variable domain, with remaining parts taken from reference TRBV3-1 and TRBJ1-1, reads DTAVSQTPKYLVTQMGNDKSIKCEQNLGHDTMYWYKQDSKKFLKIMFSYNNKELIINETVPNRFSPKSPDKAHLNLHINSLELGDSAVYFCASRNTENTEAFFGQGTRLTVV.

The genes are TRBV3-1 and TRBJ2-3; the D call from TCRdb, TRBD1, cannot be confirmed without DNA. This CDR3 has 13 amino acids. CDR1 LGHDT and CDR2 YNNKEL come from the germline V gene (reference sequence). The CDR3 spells CASSPDNTDTQYF.

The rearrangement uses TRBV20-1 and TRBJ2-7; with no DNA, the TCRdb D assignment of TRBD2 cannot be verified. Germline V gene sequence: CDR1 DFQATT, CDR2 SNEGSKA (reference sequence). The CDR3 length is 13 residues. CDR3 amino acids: CSAAGLAGYEQYF.

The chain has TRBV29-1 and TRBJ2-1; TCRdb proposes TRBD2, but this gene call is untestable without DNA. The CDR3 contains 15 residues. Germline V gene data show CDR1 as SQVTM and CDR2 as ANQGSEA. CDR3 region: CSVPPGGVGIVEQFF.

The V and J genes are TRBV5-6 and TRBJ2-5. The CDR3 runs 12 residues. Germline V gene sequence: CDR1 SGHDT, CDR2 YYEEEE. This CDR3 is CASSLEQETQYF.

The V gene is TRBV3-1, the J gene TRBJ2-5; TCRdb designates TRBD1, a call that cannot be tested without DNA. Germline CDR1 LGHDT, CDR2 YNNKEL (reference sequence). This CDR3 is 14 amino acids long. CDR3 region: CASSVNRQGETQYF.

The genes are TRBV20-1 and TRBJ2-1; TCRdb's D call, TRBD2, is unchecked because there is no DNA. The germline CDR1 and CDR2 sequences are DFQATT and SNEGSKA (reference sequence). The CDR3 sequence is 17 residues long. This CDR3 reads CSAPGTSGRVTYNEQFF.

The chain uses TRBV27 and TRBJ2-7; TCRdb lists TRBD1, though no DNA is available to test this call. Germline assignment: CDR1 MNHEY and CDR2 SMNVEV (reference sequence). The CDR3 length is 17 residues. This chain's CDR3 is CASKKGAGTGGVYEQYF.

The CDR3 region is CASSFGTGLFTDTQYF. The chain combines TRBV27 with TRBJ2-3; TCRdb outputs TRBD1, but without DNA this stays unchecked. The CDR3 sequence is 16 residues long. Per the germline V gene, CDR1 is MNHEY and CDR2 is SMNVEV (reference sequence).

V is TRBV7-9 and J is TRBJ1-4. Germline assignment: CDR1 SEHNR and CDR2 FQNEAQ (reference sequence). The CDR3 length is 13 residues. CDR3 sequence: CASSFRAGEKLFF.

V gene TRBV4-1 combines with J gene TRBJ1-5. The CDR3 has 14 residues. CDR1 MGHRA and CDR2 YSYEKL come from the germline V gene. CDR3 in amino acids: CASSQDGQKQPQHF.

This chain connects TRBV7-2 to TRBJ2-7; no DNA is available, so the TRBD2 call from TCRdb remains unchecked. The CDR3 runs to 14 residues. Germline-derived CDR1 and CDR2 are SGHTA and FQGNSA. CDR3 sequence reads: CASSFGGTAYEQYF.

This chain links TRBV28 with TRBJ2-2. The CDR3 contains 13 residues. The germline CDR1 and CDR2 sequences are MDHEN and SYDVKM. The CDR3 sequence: CASRLSSAGELFF.

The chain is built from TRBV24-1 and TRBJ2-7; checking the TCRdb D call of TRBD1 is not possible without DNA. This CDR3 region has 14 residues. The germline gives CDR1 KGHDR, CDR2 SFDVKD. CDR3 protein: CATSDPGQGGEQYF.

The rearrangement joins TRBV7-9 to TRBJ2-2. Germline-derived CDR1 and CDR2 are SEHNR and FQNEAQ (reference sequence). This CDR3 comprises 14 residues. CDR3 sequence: CASSVAGHTGELFF.